A single sample is the source of the 5 T cell receptor beta chains below, sequenced in a study of cytomegalovirus exposure and HLA in healthy donors. Vbeta (60) and Jbeta (13) primers were used in the PCR. TCRdb's copy holds only in-frame clones and misses some; the assay was immunoSEQ multiplex PCR. The sample consists of tens of thousands of clones, approximately 91% of them appearing once. Sequencing input: PBMCs. These receptor sequences come from a young woman in good health and CMV-seronegative.

V gene TRBV11-2 combines with J gene TRBJ2-1; 10 bases map to TRBD2. The germline gives CDR1 SGHAT, CDR2 FQNNGV. Unmatched junction bases numbered 5, after V lost 5 bases and J lost 4 bases. CDR3 size: 15 residues. CDR3 protein: CASSPGLAVYNEQFF. The CDR3 nucleotides are TGTGCCAGCAGCCCCGGACTAGCGGTATACAATGAGCAGTTCTTC.

The chain uses TRBV27 and TRBJ1-2; D unclear. Trimming shortened V by 5 bases and J by 2 bases, and 12 bases separated the two germline ends. The germline gives CDR1 MNHEY, CDR2 SMNVEV (reference sequence). The length of the CDR3 is 14 residues. For the CDR3, the DNA is TGTGCCAGCAGTGAAAACAGAGAGAACTATGGCTACACCTTC. Its translation: CASSENRENYGYTF.

This clone appeared a few times. V and J are TRBV5-4 and TRBJ2-7; no clear D gene. The CDR3 is made up of 11 amino acids. Deletions cut 0 bases from V and 5 bases from J, with 3 bases between. The germline CDR1 and CDR2 sequences are SGHNT and YYREEE (reference sequence). CDR3 amino acids: CASSLGNEQYF. CDR3 DNA: TGTGCCAGCAGCTTGGGTAACGAGCAGTACTTC.

The chain employs TRBV5-4 and TRBJ2-7, with D perhaps TRBD1 (6 bases). The CDR3 is 13 amino acids. Germline V gene data show CDR1 as SGHNT and CDR2 as YYREEE (reference sequence). V was trimmed by 0 bases and J by 5 bases, leaving 9 bases between them. The CDR3 DNA is TGTGCCAGCAGCTTGGTCAGGGGTCACGAGCAGTACTTC. Protein product: CASSLVRGHEQYF.

The chain couples TRBV6-1 to TRBJ2-7, with 7 bases that match TRBD2. J lost 1 base, V lost 1 base, and 7 bases had no gene match. Per germline, CDR1 MNHNS and CDR2 SASEGT. This CDR3 is built from 16 residues. The CDR3 loop reads CASSEGMGGGSYEQYF. The CDR3, as DNA: TGTGCCAGCAGTGAAGGGATGGGGGGGGGATCCTACGAGCAGTACTTC.